This entry concerns a single T cell receptor (beta chain). The CDR3 contains 15 residues. V was trimmed by 2 bases and J by 6 bases, leaving 15 bases between them. The germline gives CDR1 MNHEY, CDR2 SMNVEV (reference sequence). Authors' data handling: How many nucleated cells were present was estimated from reference gene primer amplification. Measured with immunoSEQ multiplex PCR; TCRdb has only the in-frame clones, and not every one. V and J calls and clone size are given by that table; D and trimming were obtained from the DNA. The sample consists of fewer than 65,000 clones, 70% to 90% of them appearing once. The sample is drawn from a study of blood T cell repertoires in COVID-19. Study background: Nucleic acid was either cDNA or gDNA, and it came from T cells, B-cell-depleted T cells, or PBMCs.

Sequencing input: peripheral blood. The V gene is TRBV27, the J gene TRBJ2-3, with D possibly TRBD2 on 6 matching bases. This receptor was taken from a man between 60 and 75 years old with acute or convalescent COVID-19. CDR3 coding DNA: TGTGCCAGCAGTTTACAAGGGCTTGGAGGGGATACGCAGTATTTT. Translated, it gives CASSLQGLGGDTQYF.